What follows are 19 T cell receptor beta chains derived from one specimen sequenced in a study of shared T cell receptors in the human thymus. Repertoires were generated with immunoSEQ multiplex PCR, while TCRdb's copy carries only in-frame clones and drops some. The repertoire holds roughly 550,000 clones, with approximately 80% as singletons. This same sample was also taken into another study, of human thymus T cells.

Sequencing was carried out using thymocytes. All receptors derive from a boy under three years old with a congenital heart defect.

The chain carries TRBV25-1 and TRBJ1-3; possible D gene TRBD1, 5 bases. The CDR3 extends over 16 amino acids. V gave up 4 bases and J gave up 4 bases, with 17 bases separating them. Looked up from germline, CDR1 is MGHDK and CDR2 is SYGVNS. The CDR3 here is CASSARALRGGNTIYF. The CDR3 region has the DNA TGTGCCAGCAGTGCCCGGGCCTTAAGGGGAGGAAACACCATATATTTT.

The J gene is TRBJ2-3, the V gene TRBV5-6, with D perhaps matching TRBD2 (6 bases). V lost 1 base, J lost 2 bases, and 14 bases lay in between. The CDR3 extends over 16 amino acids. From germline, CDR1 is SGHDT and CDR2 YYEEEE. As DNA, the CDR3 is TGTGCCAGCAGCTTGAGTAGGAGGACTACCACAGATACGCAGTATTTT. Its translation: CASSLSRRTTTDTQYF.

V is TRBV5-8 and J is TRBJ1-5, with D unclear. The CDR3 sequence is 15 residues long. The germline V and J ends were trimmed by 0 bases and 4 bases, with 11 bases remaining between them. The V gene's germline CDR1 is SGHTS and CDR2 YDEGEE. CDR3 residues: CASSLAPRLNQPQHF. The DNA of the CDR3 is TGTGCCAGCAGCTTGGCCCCCAGGTTGAATCAGCCCCAGCATTTT.

This rearrangement joins TRBV4-3 to TRBJ1-2, with 7 bases fitting TRBD1. Germline CDR1 and CDR2: LGHNA and YSLEER. The CDR3 contains 15 residues. The V and J ends lost 3 bases and 2 bases, in that order; junction bases with no gene match: 6. Here the CDR3 DNA reads TGCGCCAGCAGCCAGGACGGGACAGACAACTATGGCTACACCTTC. It is translated as CASSQDGTDNYGYTF.

This chain uses TRBV9 with TRBJ1-1, with unresolved D. V lost 4 bases, J lost 4 bases, and 11 bases lay in between. Germline-derived CDR1 and CDR2 are SGDLS and YYNGEE. The CDR3 has 13 amino acids. CDR3 loop: CASSHLGTTEAFF. The CDR3 bases are TGTGCCAGCAGCCACCTCGGTACCACTGAAGCTTTCTTT.

This clone was observed a single time. The rearrangement links TRBV2 to TRBJ1-2; TRBD1 is a possible D gene (5 bases). V lost 3 bases to trimming and J lost 5 bases, with 10 bases between them. The germline V gene encodes CDR1 SNHLY and CDR2 FYNNEI. This CDR3 has 13 amino acids. The CDR3 region has the DNA TGTGCCAGCAGTGAGCCAGGGAATTATGGCTACACCTTC. This sequence encodes CASSEPGNYGYTF.

The CDR3 reads CASSWTSGRGNEQFF. As DNA, the CDR3 is TGCGCCAGCAGCTGGACTAGCGGGAGAGGGAATGAGCAGTTCTTC. V gene TRBV5-1 combines with J gene TRBJ2-1, with 13 bases fitting TRBD2. In germline, CDR1 is SGHRS, CDR2 YFSETQ. The trim removed 3 bases at V and 7 bases at J, leaving 4 bases unmatched. This CDR3 has 15 amino acids. Full variable domain (missing parts from reference TRBV5-1 and TRBJ2-1): KAGVTQTPRYLIKTRGQQVTLSCSPISGHRSVSWYQQTPGQGLQFLFEYFSETQRNKGNFPGRFSGRQFSNSRSEMNVSTLELGDSALYLCASSWTSGRGNEQFFGPGTRLTVL.

This clone appeared once. This chain links TRBV4-1 with TRBJ1-1; 8 nucleotides align to TRBD1. The V gene's germline CDR1 is MGHRA and CDR2 YSYEKL. This CDR3 contains 17 residues. With 3 bases clipped from V and 1 base from J, the junction kept 10 bases outside the gene matches. The CDR3 sequence is CASSHRTGKARNTEAFF. CDR3 bases: TGCGCCAGCAGCCACCGGACAGGGAAAGCCCGGAACACTGAAGCTTTCTTT.

This clone was seen just once. The chain couples TRBV5-4 to TRBJ1-2, with 7 nucleotides matching TRBD1. Germline lookup yields CDR1 SGHNT and CDR2 YYREEE (reference sequence). This CDR3 is built from 16 residues. Losses at the gene ends were 0 bases for V and 1 base for J; bases not matched to a gene: 6. CDR3 loop: CASSLERTGDNYGYTF. The CDR3 nucleotides read TGTGCCAGCAGCTTGGAAAGGACAGGAGATAACTATGGCTACACCTTC.

The chain recombines TRBV6-1 with TRBJ1-5; 8 bases are a match to TRBD1. The V gene's germline CDR1 is MNHNS and CDR2 SASEGT. After removal of 9 bases from V and 1 base from J, the junction contained 5 bases not matched to a gene. There are 14 residues in the CDR3. The CDR3 nucleotides read TGTGCCAGTTGGACAGGGAAAAGCAATCAGCCCCAGCATTTT. Translating gives CASWTGKSNQPQHF.

The chain links TRBV14 to TRBJ2-1; 10 bases fit TRBD2. The V gene's germline CDR1 is SGHDN and CDR2 FVKESK. Germline trimming cut 2 bases from V and 6 bases from J; bases unmatched to any gene: 10. The CDR3 has 17 amino acids. This CDR3 is CASSQLGLAVRGNEQFF. The CDR3 region has the DNA TGTGCCAGCAGCCAACTCGGACTAGCGGTTAGGGGCAATGAGCAGTTCTTC.

The chain uses TRBV4-3 and TRBJ2-7; 12 bases are shared with TRBD1. The CDR3 has 18 amino acids. The V gene's germline CDR1 is LGHNA and CDR2 YSLEER. Trimming removed 1 base from V and 5 bases from J; junction bases left unmatched: 12. In DNA form, the CDR3 reads TGCGCCAGCAGCCAAGGGCAATTCCCCGGGACAGGGGGCAACGAGCAGTACTTC. Translating gives CASSQGQFPGTGGNEQYF.

This clone appeared once. This chain uses TRBV27 with TRBJ2-7, with 12 bases identical to TRBD2. J lost 4 bases, V lost 4 bases, and 8 bases had no gene match. The germline gives CDR1 MNHEY, CDR2 SMNVEV (reference sequence). This CDR3 is built from 16 residues. The CDR3 region is CASSYRRLAGEYEQYF. The CDR3 coding sequence is TGTGCCAGCAGTTACCGTCGACTAGCGGGAGAGTACGAGCAGTACTTC.

Concerning this clone itself: The sample holds other DNA sequences that translate to the same CDR3. The rearrangement uses TRBV6-6 and TRBJ1-2, with D perhaps TRBD1 (5 bases). The CDR3 is 14 residues long. Trimming removed 6 bases from V and 8 bases from J, with 19 bases in between. The germline gives CDR1 MNHNY, CDR2 SVGAGI (reference sequence). CDR3 nucleotide sequence: TGTGCCAGCAGCCAAGCTGGACACGTGCTCGGCTACACCTTC. Its protein is CASSQAGHVLGYTF.

This chain connects TRBV27 to TRBJ1-1; possible D gene TRBD1, 5 bases. There are 13 residues in the CDR3. V was pared by 3 bases and J by 4 bases, with 9 bases between. The germline gives CDR1 MNHEY, CDR2 SMNVEV (reference sequence). The CDR3 DNA follows: TGTGCCAGCAGTTTCTGGGGGGGCACTGAAGCTTTCTTT. Its translation: CASSFWGGTEAFF.

This rearrangement joins TRBV27 to TRBJ1-5; D is uncertain. Germline V gives CDR1 MNHEY, CDR2 SMNVEV (reference sequence). CDR3 length equals 16 residues. The V gene lost 6 bases and the J gene lost 0 bases, with 15 bases spanning the gap. The CDR3 here is CASRSSGESSNQPQHF. For the CDR3, the DNA is TGTGCCAGCAGGAGCTCCGGGGAGTCTAGCAATCAGCCCCAGCATTTT.

The rearrangement joins TRBV6-1 to TRBJ1-2; a weak D match, TRBD1 (5 bases). Trimming left V 6 bases short and J 8 bases short, with 13 bases between. This CDR3 region has 12 residues. CDR1 MNHNS and CDR2 SASEGT come from the germline V gene. The CDR3 sequence: CASSRGGGGYTF. CDR3 bases: TGTGCCAGCAGCCGCGGGGGGGGAGGCTACACCTTC.

The V gene is TRBV6-5, the J gene TRBJ2-7, with 8 nucleotides matching TRBD1. Per germline, CDR1 MNHEY and CDR2 SVGAGI. Trimming took 7 bases from V and 5 from J; bases not matched to a gene: 10. This CDR3 has 14 residues. CDR3 coding DNA: TGTGCCAGCACTTGGGCTGGACAGGGCGACGAGCAGTACTTC. Its translation: CASTWAGQGDEQYF.

V and J are TRBV29-1 and TRBJ1-3; unclear D gene. V shed 5 bases and J shed 4 bases, with 12 bases lying between them. The CDR3 has 13 residues. Germline V gene data show CDR1 as SQVTM and CDR2 as ANQGSEA. CDR3 sequence: CSVRGPDGNTIYF. CDR3 DNA sequence: TGCAGCGTTCGGGGTCCCGACGGAAACACCATATATTTT.